These 3 T cell receptor beta chains came from one sample sequenced in a study of OX40 agonist ivuxolimab in advanced cancers. Profiling relied on immunoSEQ multiplex PCR, and the TCRdb table lists in-frame clones only, not all of them. Of about 73,000 clones in the sample, about nine tenths were seen once. The input for sequencing was CD4+ or CD8+ T cells sorted from blood, taken in a trial of the OX40 agonist ivuxolimab. These receptors originate from an adult with an advanced solid tumor such as melanoma, head and neck, liver or kidney cancer.

There are a few counts of this clone. The genes are TRBV9 and TRBJ2-7, with D perhaps TRBD2 (5 bases). The germline V gene encodes CDR1 SGDLS and CDR2 YYNGEE. This CDR3 has 15 amino acids. Trimming removed 0 bases at V and 6 bases at J, with 16 bases between. CDR3 coding DNA: TGTGCCAGCAGCGTAGTAGATAGTGCAGCGGTCGAGCAGTACTTC. This encodes CASSVVDSAAVEQYF.

This clone was detected only once. The chain couples TRBV10-2 to TRBJ2-2; D is unresolved. The length of the CDR3 is 14 residues. V lost 5 bases, J lost 2 bases, and 9 bases lay in between. Germline V CDR1 and CDR2: WSHSY, SAAADI. The CDR3 DNA sequence: TGCGCCAGCAGTTTTAGGACCAACACCGGGGAGCTGTTTTTT. As protein: CASSFRTNTGELFF.

This chain uses TRBV5-1 with TRBJ1-1; D is uncertain. Germline CDR1 and CDR2: SGHRS and YFSETQ. V lost 0 bases, J lost 6 bases, and 9 bases lay in between. This CDR3 spans 13 amino acids. The CDR3 protein is CASSLDHTPEAFF. For the CDR3, the DNA is TGCGCCAGCAGCTTGGACCACACACCTGAAGCTTTCTTT. Full variable domain (missing parts from reference TRBV5-1 and TRBJ1-1): KAGVTQTPRYLIKTRGQQVTLSCSPISGHRSVSWYQQTPGQGLQFLFEYFSETQRNKGNFPGRFSGRQFSNSRSEMNVSTLELGDSALYLCASSLDHTPEAFFGQGTRLTVV.